This T cell receptor (beta chain) was captured by sequencing in a study of beta chain features in type 1 diabetes. Study observations and caveats: Moderately but significantly shorter TCRB CDR3s were found in Type 1 diabetes patients in all four CD4+ subsets.

Germline CDR1 reads SGHVS; CDR2 reads FQNEAQ. After removal of 6 bases from V and 5 bases from J, the junction contained 10 bases not matched to a gene. The CDR3 has 14 amino acids. cDNA synthesis used the whole RNA isolate, giving expressed TCRB sequences. Repertoires were generated with immunoSEQ multiplex PCR, while TCRdb's copy carries only in-frame clones and drops some. The data show around 100,000 clones, with under 30% seen just once and more than 0.5% held by the top ten. This clone has more than one count but fewer than ten. What it binds is unknown. Sequencing was carried out using central memory CD4+ T cells from blood. The TCR originated in a woman aged 18-35 years with type 1 diabetes. This chain uses TRBV7-8 with TRBJ2-7; 7 nucleotides match TRBD1. CDR3 bases: TGTGCCAGCAGTCCTCAGGGGGTAAACCACGAGCAGTACTTC. Translated: CASSPQGVNHEQYF.